Below, one T cell receptor (beta chain) is given with its context. What it binds is unknown. Other nucleotide sequences in the sample specify the same CDR3. TCRdb's copy holds only in-frame clones and misses some; the assay was immunoSEQ multiplex PCR. Here the sample spans 60,000 to 90,000 clones, around 94% being singletons. The record originates from a study of cytomegalovirus exposure and HLA in healthy donors. The CDR3 is 13 amino acids. The germline gives CDR1 KGHSH, CDR2 LQKENI. Deletions cut 3 bases from V and 5 bases from J, with 8 bases between. Broader study findings: The study labeled 180 or so TCR beta chains cytomegalovirus-associated. The majority of TCR sequences were rare, yet some public TCRs appeared in many donors.

The rearrangement uses TRBV18 and TRBJ1-5; D remains unclear. Sequences were obtained from PBMCs. This TCR was recovered from a woman aged 18-29 years in good health and CMV-seronegative. CDR3 coding DNA: TGTGCCAGCTCACCTGGCCGGGATCAGCCCCAGCATTTT. It is translated as CASSPGRDQPQHF.